Shown below are 12 T cell receptor beta chains from a single sample sequenced in a study of HIV-infected patients and healthy controls. Reverse transcription used approximately 500 ng RNA and constant-region primers for alpha and beta. Alpha and beta chain libraries were made separately by chain-specific third strand synthesis with multiplexing indices. MiXCR was run by TCRdb on the 5' RACE reads, yielding one entry per CDR3 protein. The sample carries about 7,200 distinct CDR3 sequences, less than 11% recorded once. Roughly three months, about 14 weeks, into antiretroviral therapy, follow-up blood was collected. The repertoire came from unfractionated whole blood and reflected all unsorted peripheral T cells. The source material was blood, sampled during antiretroviral therapy. The receptors derive from an adult with HIV infection.

The chain has TRBV5-1 and TRBJ2-7; D is uncertain. Trimming removed 0 bases from V and 5 bases from J, with 18 bases in between. CDR3 length: 16 amino acids. CDR1 is SGHRS and CDR2 is YFSETQ in the germline V gene. CDR3 loop: CASSLAAAGLRNEQYF. For the CDR3, the DNA is TGCGCCAGCAGCTTGGCAGCCGCTGGCTTGAGGAACGAGCAGTACTTC.

Within the sample, this clonotype is medium-sized (0.01 to 0.1%). The rearrangement joins TRBV11-1 to TRBJ1-5; D not resolved. CDR1 and CDR2 from the germline V gene are SGHAT and FQDESV (reference sequence). The CDR3 is made up of 14 amino acids. With 5 bases removed from V and 3 bases from J, the gap between germline ends came to 11 bases. The CDR3 DNA reads as TGTGCCAGCAGCGAGTCCCTCGTCAATCAGCCCCAGCATTTT. Its translation: CASSESLVNQPQHF.

This clonotype is termed medium-sized (0.01 to 0.1%). The chain has TRBV6-5 and TRBJ2-3; 10 bases map to TRBD1. In germline, CDR1 is MNHEY, CDR2 SVGAGI. The ends lost 0 bases at V and 8 bases at J; junction bases unmatched: 5. CDR3 length: 15 residues. The CDR3 sequence is CASSYSIRTGGTQYF. In DNA, the CDR3 is TGTGCCAGCAGTTACTCGATCCGGACAGGGGGTACGCAGTATTTT.

This clonotype was observed at least ten times. This chain joins TRBV11-1 and TRBJ2-1; D possibly uses TRBD1 or TRBD2 (6 bases each). The CDR3 covers 15 residues. CDR1 SGHAT and CDR2 FQDESV come from the germline V gene (reference sequence). Trimming removed 5 bases at V and 5 bases at J, with 16 bases between. The CDR3 is CASSPRRGANNEQFF. CDR3 nucleotides: TGTGCCAGCAGCCCTCGTAGGGGGGCCAACAATGAGCAGTTCTTC.

This clonotype ranks as medium-sized. V usage is TRBV27 and J usage is TRBJ1-1; unclear D gene. Trimming pared 2 bases from V and 1 base from J, leaving 14 bases between. From germline, CDR1 is MNHEY and CDR2 SMNVEV (reference sequence). The CDR3 contains 16 residues. CDR3 amino acids: CASSLVLRGGNTEAFF. Here the CDR3 DNA reads TGTGCCAGCAGTTTAGTGTTGCGGGGTGGGAACACTGAAGCTTTCTTT.

A few counts support this clonotype. This chain uses TRBV3-1 with TRBJ1-1; D unclear. CDR3 length equals 17 residues. Germline-derived CDR1 and CDR2 are LGHDT and YNNKEL (reference sequence). The V end was cut by 4 bases, the J end by 8 bases, with 26 bases between. CDR3 region: CASSPYQLARTAPEAFF. The DNA of the CDR3 is TGTGCCAGCAGCCCTTACCAGTTGGCTCGCACCGCCCCCGAAGCTTTCTTT.

This clonotype was picked up many times. V is TRBV7-2 and J is TRBJ2-1; 11 positions agree with TRBD2. The V and J ends lost 5 bases and 2 bases, in that order; junction bases with no gene match: 2. Looked up from germline, CDR1 is SGHTA and CDR2 is FQGNSA. The CDR3 totals 15 residues. The DNA of the CDR3 is TGTGCCAGCAGCAAACTAGCGGGAGCCTACAATGAGCAGTTCTTC. Translated, it gives CASSKLAGAYNEQFF.

The gene calls are TRBV10-3 and TRBJ1-1, with TRBD1 identical over 9 bases. Germline CDR1 ENHRY, CDR2 SYGVKD. J lost 5 bases, V lost 3 bases, and 7 bases had no gene match. This CDR3 contains 15 residues. This chain's CDR3 is CAISDPGQGETEAFF. CDR3 nucleotide sequence: TGTGCCATCAGTGATCCGGGACAGGGAGAAACTGAAGCTTTCTTT.

This clonotype is deemed medium-sized. The chain couples TRBV11-2 to TRBJ2-5, with TRBD2 matching over 10 bases. Germline V gene data show CDR1 as SGHAT and CDR2 as FQNNGV. V shed 1 base and J 3 bases; nucleotides not matched to a gene: 5. The CDR3 runs 16 residues. For the CDR3, the DNA is TGTGCCAGCAGCTTAGGGCTAGCGGGGGCCAAAGAGACCCAGTACTTC. This gives the protein CASSLGLAGAKETQYF.

This clonotype was seen many times. The V and J genes are TRBV7-2 and TRBJ1-5; D is possibly TRBD1 (5 bases). The CDR3 has 15 residues. Germline V gene sequence: CDR1 SGHTA, CDR2 FQGNSA. Between the trimmed V and J ends, which lost 4 bases and 4 bases, there was a span of 14 bases. CDR3 protein: CASSSRPRVNQPQHF. In DNA form, the CDR3 reads TGTGCCAGCAGCTCTCGACCCAGGGTTAATCAGCCCCAGCATTTT.

This clonotype was counted ten times or more. V and J are TRBV20-1 and TRBJ2-7; 8 bases align to TRBD1. CDR1 is DFQATT, CDR2 SNEGSKA, per germline (reference sequence). This CDR3 spans 14 amino acids. V dropped 6 bases and J dropped 0; count of bases not matched to a gene: 7. CDR3 sequence reads: CSAEDRAGSYEQYF. CDR3 coding DNA: TGCAGTGCAGAGGACAGGGCAGGCTCCTACGAGCAGTACTTC.

The chain carries TRBV19 and TRBJ2-7; D not resolved. Trimming took off 4 bases at V and 3 bases at J, with 16 bases between the two ends. The CDR3 runs to 15 residues. CDR1 and CDR2 from the germline V gene are LNHDA and SQIVND (reference sequence). This CDR3 is CASSTPGSARYEQYF. CDR3 DNA: TGTGCCAGTAGTACTCCTGGCAGCGCCCGCTACGAGCAGTACTTC.